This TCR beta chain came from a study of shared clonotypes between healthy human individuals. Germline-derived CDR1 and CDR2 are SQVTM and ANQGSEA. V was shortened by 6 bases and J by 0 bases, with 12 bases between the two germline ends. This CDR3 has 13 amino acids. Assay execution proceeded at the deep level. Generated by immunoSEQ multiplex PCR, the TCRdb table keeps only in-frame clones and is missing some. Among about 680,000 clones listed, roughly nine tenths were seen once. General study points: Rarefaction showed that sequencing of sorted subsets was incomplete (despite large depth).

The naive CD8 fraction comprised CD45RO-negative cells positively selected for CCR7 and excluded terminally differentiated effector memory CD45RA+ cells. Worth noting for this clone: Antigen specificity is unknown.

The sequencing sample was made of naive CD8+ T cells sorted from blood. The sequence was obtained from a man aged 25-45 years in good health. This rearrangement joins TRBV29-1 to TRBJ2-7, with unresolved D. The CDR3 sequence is CSVALLDSYEQYF. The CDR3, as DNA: TGCAGCGTGGCGCTTTTAGACTCCTACGAGCAGTACTTC.